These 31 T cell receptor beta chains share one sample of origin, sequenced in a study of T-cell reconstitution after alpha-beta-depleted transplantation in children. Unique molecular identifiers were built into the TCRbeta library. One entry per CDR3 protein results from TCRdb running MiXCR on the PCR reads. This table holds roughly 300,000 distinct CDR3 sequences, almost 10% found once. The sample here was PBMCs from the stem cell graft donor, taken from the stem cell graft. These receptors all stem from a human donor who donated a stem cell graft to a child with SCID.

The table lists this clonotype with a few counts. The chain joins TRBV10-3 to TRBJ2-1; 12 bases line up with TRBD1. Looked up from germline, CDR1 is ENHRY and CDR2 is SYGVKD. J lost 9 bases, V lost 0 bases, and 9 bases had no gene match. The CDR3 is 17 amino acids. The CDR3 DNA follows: TGTGCCATCAGTGAGTCGTTGGGACAGGGGGCCTACGGTGAGCAGTTCTTC. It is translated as CAISESLGQGAYGEQFF.

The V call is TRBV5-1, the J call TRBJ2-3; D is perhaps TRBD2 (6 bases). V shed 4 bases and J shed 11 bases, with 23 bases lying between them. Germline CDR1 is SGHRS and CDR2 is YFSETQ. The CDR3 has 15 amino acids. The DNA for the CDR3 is TGCGCCAGCAGCCCGCCGGGACTTCCCGGAGGGAAGCAGTATTTT. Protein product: CASSPPGLPGGKQYF.

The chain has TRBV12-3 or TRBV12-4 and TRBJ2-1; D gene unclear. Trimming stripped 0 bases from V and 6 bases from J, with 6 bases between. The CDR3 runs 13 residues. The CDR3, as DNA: TGTGCCAGCAGTTTAGCGCTGCGCAATGAGCAGTTCTTC. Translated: CASSLALRNEQFF.

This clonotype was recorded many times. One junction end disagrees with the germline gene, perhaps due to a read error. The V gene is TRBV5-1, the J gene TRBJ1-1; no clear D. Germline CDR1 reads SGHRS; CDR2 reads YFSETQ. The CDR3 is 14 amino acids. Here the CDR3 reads CASSLVAGNTEAFF. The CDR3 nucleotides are TGTGCCAGCAGCTTGGTTGCCGGTAACACTGAAGCTTTCTTT.

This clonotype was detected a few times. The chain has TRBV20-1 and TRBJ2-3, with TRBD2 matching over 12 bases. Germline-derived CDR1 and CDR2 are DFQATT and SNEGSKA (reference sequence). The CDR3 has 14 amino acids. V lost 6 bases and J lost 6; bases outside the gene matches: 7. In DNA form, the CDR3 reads TGCAGTGCATCTCCGGGACTAGCGGGTGATACGCAGTATTTT. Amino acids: CSASPGLAGDTQYF.

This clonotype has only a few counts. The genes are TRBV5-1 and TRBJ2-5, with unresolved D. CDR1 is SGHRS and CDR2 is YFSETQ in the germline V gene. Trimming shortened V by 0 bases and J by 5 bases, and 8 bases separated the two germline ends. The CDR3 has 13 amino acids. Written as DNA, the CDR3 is TGCGCCAGCAGCTTGGAGTGGGGTGAGACCCAGTACTTC. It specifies CASSLEWGETQYF.

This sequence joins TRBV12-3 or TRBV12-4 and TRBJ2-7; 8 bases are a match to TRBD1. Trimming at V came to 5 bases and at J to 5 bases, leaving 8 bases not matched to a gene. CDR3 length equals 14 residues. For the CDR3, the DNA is TGTGCCAGCAGTCGAGGACAGGGAGGCCACGAGCAGTACTTC. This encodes CASSRGQGGHEQYF.

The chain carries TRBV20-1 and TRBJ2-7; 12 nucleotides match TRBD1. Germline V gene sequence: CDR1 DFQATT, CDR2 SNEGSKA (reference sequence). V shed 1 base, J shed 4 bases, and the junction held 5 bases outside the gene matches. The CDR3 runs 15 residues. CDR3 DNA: TGCAGTGCTAGAGTGGGGACAGGGGGCGAATACGAGCAGTACTTC. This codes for CSARVGTGGEYEQYF.

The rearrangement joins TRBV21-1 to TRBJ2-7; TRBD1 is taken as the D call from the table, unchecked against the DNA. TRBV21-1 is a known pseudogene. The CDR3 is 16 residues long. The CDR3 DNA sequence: TGTGCCAGCAGCAAGCTGGGAGAGGAAGGGCCCTACGAGCAGTACTTC. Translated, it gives CASSKLGEEGPYEQYF.

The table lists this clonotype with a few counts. CDR3 nucleotides: TGCAGTGCCCGGATGGATACTGAAGCTTTCTTT. Residues: CSARMDTEAFF. The chain uses TRBV20-1 and TRBJ1-1; no reliable D call. V was cut by 6 bases and J by 5 bases, with 10 bases left in between. The CDR3 totals 11 residues. In germline, CDR1 is DFQATT, CDR2 SNEGSKA (reference sequence).

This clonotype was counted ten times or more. The DNA for the CDR3 is TGCAGTGCTAGAGGCCTGAACCCATCAGATACGCAGTATTTT. Amino acids: CSARGLNPSDTQYF. The chain is built from TRBV20-1 and TRBJ2-3; D unclear. From germline, CDR1 is DFQATT and CDR2 SNEGSKA (reference sequence). The CDR3 covers 14 residues. V lost 1 base and J 4 bases, leaving 12 bases between the germline ends.

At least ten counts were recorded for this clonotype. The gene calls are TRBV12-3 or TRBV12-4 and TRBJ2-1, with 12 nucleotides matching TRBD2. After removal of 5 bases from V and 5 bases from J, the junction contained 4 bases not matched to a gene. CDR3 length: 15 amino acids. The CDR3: CASSPRTSGNNEQFF. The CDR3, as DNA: TGTGCCAGCAGTCCAAGGACTAGCGGGAACAATGAGCAGTTCTTC.

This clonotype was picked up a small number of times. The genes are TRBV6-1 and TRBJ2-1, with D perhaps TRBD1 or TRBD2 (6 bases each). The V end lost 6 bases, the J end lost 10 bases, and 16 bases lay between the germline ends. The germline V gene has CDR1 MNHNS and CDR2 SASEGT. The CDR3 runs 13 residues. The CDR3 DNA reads TGTGCCAGCAGCCCGGACCACGGGGGCGAGCAGTTCTTC. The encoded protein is CASSPDHGGEQFF.

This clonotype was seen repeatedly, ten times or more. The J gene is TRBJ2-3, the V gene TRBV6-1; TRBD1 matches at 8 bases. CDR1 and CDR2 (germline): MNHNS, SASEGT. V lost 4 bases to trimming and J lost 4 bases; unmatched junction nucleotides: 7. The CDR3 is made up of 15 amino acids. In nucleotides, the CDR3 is TGTGCCAGCAGTGCCGGCGACAGGGGAGCAGATACGCAGTATTTT. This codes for CASSAGDRGADTQYF.

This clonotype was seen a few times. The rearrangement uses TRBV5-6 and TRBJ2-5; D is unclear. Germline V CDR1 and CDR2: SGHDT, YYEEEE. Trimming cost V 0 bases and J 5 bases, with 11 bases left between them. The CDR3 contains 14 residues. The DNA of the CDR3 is TGTGCCAGCAGCTTGGCCGTGACCGTGGAGACCCAGTACTTC. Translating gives CASSLAVTVETQYF.

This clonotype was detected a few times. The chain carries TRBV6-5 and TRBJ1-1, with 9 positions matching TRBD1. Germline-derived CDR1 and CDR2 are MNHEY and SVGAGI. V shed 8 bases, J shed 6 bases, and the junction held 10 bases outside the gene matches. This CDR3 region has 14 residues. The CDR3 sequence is CASGPQGAGAEAFF. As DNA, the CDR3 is TGTGCCAGCGGACCACAGGGGGCGGGAGCTGAAGCTTTCTTT.

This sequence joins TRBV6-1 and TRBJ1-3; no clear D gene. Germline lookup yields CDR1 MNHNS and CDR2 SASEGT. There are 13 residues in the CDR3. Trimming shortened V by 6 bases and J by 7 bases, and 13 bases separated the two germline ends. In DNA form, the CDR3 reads TGTGCCAGCAGCCTCACGAGATCCAACACCATATATTTT. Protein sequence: CASSLTRSNTIYF.

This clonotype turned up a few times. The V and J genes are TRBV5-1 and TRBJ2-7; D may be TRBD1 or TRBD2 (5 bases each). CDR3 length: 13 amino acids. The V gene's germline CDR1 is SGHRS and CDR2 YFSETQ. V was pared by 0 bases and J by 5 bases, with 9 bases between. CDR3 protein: CASSLERGDEQYF. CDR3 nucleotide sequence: TGCGCCAGCAGCTTGGAGAGGGGCGACGAGCAGTACTTC.

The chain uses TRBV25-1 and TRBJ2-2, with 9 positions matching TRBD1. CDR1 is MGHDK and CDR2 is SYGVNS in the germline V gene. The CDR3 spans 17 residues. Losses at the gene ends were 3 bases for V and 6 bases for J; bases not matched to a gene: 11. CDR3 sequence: CASSEGQGIRHAGELFF. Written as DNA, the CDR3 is TGTGCCAGCAGTGAGGGACAGGGCATCCGTCACGCCGGGGAGCTGTTTTTT.

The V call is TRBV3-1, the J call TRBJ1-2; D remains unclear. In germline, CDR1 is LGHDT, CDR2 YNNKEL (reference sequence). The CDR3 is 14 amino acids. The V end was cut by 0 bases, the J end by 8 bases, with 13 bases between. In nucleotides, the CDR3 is TGTGCCAGCAGCCAAGAATCTTGGGGAGGCGGCTACACCTTC. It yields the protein CASSQESWGGGYTF.

This chain's CDR3 is CASSLIQENEQFF. CDR3 in DNA: TGCGCCAGCAGTTTGATACAGGAGAATGAGCAGTTCTTC. The rearrangement links TRBV5-1 to TRBJ2-1, with D tentatively TRBD1 (5 bases). Germline CDR1 is SGHRS and CDR2 is YFSETQ. There are 13 residues in the CDR3. V lost 5 bases to trimming and J lost 7 bases, with 13 bases between them.

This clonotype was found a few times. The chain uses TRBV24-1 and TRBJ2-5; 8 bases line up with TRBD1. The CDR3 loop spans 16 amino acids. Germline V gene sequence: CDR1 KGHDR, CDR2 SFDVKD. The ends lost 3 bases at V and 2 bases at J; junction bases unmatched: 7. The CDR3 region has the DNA TGTGCCACCAGTGATCCGGGGACAGGAGATCAAGAGACCCAGTACTTC. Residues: CATSDPGTGDQETQYF.

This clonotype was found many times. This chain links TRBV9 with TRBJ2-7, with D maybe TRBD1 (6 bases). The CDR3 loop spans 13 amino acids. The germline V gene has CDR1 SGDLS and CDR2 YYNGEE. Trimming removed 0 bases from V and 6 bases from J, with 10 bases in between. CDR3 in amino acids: CASSVVLGGEQYF. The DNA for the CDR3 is TGTGCCAGCAGCGTAGTCCTAGGGGGCGAGCAGTACTTC.

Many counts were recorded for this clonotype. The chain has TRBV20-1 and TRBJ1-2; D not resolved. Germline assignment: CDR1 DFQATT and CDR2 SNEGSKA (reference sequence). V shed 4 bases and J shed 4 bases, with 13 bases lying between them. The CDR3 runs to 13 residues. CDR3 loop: CSAKRALGYGYTF. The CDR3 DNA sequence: TGCAGTGCTAAACGTGCTCTTGGCTATGGCTACACCTTC.

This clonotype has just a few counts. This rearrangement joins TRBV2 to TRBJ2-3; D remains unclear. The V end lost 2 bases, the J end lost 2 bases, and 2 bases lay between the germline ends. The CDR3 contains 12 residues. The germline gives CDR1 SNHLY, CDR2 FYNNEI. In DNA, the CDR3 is TGTGCCAGCAGTGAACACACAGATACGCAGTATTTT. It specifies CASSEHTDTQYF.

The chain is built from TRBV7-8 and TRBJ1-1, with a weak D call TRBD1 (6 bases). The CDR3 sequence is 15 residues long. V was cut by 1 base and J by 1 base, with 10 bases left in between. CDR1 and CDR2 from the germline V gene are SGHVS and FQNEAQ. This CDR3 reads CASSLDLGANTEAFF. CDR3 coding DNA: TGTGCCAGCAGCTTAGATCTGGGGGCGAACACTGAAGCTTTCTTT. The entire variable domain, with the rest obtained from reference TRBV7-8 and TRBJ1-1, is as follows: GAGVSQSPRYKVAKRGQDVALRCDPISGHVSLFWYQQALGQGPEFLTYFQNEAQLDKSGLPSDRFFAERPEGSVSTLKIQRTQQEDSAVYLCASSLDLGANTEAFFGQGTRLTVV.

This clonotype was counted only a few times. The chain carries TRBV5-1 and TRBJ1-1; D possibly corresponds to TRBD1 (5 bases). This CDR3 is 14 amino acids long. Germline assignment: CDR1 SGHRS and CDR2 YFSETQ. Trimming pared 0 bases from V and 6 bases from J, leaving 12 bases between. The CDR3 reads CASSLAAGLAEAFF. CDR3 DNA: TGCGCCAGCAGCTTGGCCGCAGGGTTGGCTGAAGCTTTCTTT.

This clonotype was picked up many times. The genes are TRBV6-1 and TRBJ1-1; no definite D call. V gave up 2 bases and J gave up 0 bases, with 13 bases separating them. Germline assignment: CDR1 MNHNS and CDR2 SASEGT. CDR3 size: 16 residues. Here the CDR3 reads CASSERRMGLNTEAFF. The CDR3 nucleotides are TGTGCCAGCAGTGAACGTCGCATGGGATTGAACACTGAAGCTTTCTTT.

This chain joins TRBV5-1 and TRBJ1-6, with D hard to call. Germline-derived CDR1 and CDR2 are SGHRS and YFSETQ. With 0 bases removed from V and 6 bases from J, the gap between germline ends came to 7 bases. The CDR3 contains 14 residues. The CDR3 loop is CASSLENPNSPLHF. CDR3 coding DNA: TGCGCCAGCAGCTTGGAAAACCCTAATTCACCCCTCCACTTT.

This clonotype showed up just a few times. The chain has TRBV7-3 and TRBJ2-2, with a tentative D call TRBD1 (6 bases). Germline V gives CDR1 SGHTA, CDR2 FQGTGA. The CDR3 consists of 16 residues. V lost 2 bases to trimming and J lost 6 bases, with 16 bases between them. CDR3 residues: CASSLQGSIVSGELFF. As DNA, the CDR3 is TGTGCCAGCAGCTTACAGGGGTCTATCGTGTCCGGGGAGCTGTTTTTT.

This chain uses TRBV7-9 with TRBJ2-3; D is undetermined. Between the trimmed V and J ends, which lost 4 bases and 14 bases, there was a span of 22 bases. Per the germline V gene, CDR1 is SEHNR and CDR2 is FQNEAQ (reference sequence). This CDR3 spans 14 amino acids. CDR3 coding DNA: TGTGCCAGCAGCTACCAAGTCCAGGCCCCCCTACTGTATTTT. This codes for CASSYQVQAPLLYF.